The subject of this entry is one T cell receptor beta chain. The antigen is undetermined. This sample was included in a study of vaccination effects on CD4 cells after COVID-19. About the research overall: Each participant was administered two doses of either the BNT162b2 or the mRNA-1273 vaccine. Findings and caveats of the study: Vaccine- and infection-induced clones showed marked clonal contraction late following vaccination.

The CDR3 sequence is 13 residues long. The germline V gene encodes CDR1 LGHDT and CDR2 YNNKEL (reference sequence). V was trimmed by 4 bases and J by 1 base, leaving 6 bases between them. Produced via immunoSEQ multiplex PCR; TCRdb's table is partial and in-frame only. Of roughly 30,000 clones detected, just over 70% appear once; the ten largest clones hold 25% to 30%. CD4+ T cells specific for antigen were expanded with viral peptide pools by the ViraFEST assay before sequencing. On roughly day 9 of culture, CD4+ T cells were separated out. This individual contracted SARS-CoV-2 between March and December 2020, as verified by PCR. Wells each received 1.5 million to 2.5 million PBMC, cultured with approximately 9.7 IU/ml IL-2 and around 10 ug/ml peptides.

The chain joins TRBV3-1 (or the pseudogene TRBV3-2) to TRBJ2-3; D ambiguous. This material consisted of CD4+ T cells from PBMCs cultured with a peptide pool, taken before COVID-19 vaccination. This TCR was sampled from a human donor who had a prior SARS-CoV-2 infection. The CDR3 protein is CASSLIGTDTQYF. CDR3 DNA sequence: TGTGCCAGCAGCCTCATTGGCACAGATACGCAGTATTTT.